This entry concerns a single TCR beta chain. The sample belongs to a study of blood T cell repertoires in COVID-19. The CDR3 length is 14 residues. V shed 4 bases and J shed 5 bases, with 12 bases lying between them. Germline V gene sequence: CDR1 SGHRS, CDR2 YFSETQ. This table comes from immunoSEQ multiplex PCR, and its TCRdb copy is limited to in-frame clones, with some not included. The sample lists about 310,000 clones, around nine tenths occurring once. Sequenced sample: peripheral blood. The source is a middle-aged man with active or convalescent COVID-19. J is TRBJ1-4 and V is TRBV5-1; no definite D call. CDR3 residues: CASSRGGPNEKLFF. The DNA for the CDR3 is TGCGCCAGCAGCCGGGGAGGGCCCAATGAAAAACTGTTTTTT.